The 18 T cell receptor beta chains below were found in one sample sequenced in a study of vaccination effects on CD4 cells after COVID-19. Sequencing in the ViraFEST assay came after antigen-specific CD4+ T cells had been expanded with viral peptide pools, which were used to stimulate PBMC. Subsequent to 10 days of culture, CD4+ T cells were isolated. No antigens are known for them. TCRdb keeps only in-frame clones here, not all; method: immunoSEQ multiplex PCR. The data hold about 79,000 clones, with approximately 81% observed a single time. Specimen: CD4+ T cells from PBMCs cultured with HCoV-229E spike peptides, collected before COVID-19 vaccination. The source is a human donor who received a COVID-19 vaccine.

The rearrangement links TRBV11-2 to TRBJ1-2, with D hard to call. The CDR3 has 16 residues. Trimming took 0 bases from V and 6 from J, leaving 17 bases between them. Germline V CDR1 and CDR2: SGHAT, FQNNGV. In DNA form, the CDR3 reads TGTGCCAGCAGCTTAGAATCTGGCCCTCCACGCGATGGCTACACCTTC. Protein sequence: CASSLESGPPRDGYTF.

This clone occurred a few times. This chain connects TRBV5-5 to TRBJ1-1; the D is unclear. Germline V CDR1 and CDR2: SGHKS, YYEKEE (reference sequence). The CDR3 consists of 13 residues. Trimming shortened V by 4 bases and J by 7 bases, and 14 bases separated the two germline ends. CDR3 coding DNA: TGTGCCAGCAGCCTTTTCGTTCCTAATGAAGCTTTCTTT. This encodes CASSLFVPNEAFF.

This chain connects TRBV6-5 to TRBJ2-1, with 9 nucleotides matching TRBD1. The germline V gene has CDR1 MNHEY and CDR2 SVGAGI. The CDR3 consists of 15 residues. V lost 2 bases, J lost 6 bases, and 5 bases stayed unmatched. The CDR3 sequence is CASSYPGQGLNEQFF. The CDR3, as DNA: TGTGCCAGCAGTTACCCGGGACAGGGCCTCAATGAGCAGTTCTTC.

This chain connects TRBV9 to TRBJ1-2, with 8 bases that match TRBD1. Per the germline V gene, CDR1 is SGDLS and CDR2 is YYNGEE. The CDR3 spans 14 residues. Trimming took 0 bases from V and 9 from J; bases not matched to a gene: 7. The DNA of the CDR3 is TGTGCCAGCAGCGTAGTCGGACAGGGTAGTCGCTACACCTTC. Translated, it gives CASSVVGQGSRYTF.

The chain is built from TRBV3-1 (or the pseudogene TRBV3-2) and TRBJ2-2, with a tentative D call TRBD2 (7 bases). This CDR3 comprises 15 residues. V dropped 1 base and J dropped 6 bases, with 12 bases sitting between them. Germline CDR1 reads LGHDT; CDR2 reads YNNKEL (reference sequence). The CDR3 DNA follows: TGTGCCAGCAGCCAAGGAGGGGGAGGGGCCGGGGAGCTGTTTTTT. Protein product: CASSQGGGGAGELFF.

The chain couples TRBV11-1 to TRBJ2-7, with D possibly called TRBD1 or TRBD2 (5 bases each). This CDR3 comprises 15 residues. The ends were cut back, 5 bases at V and 7 bases at J, with 21 bases in the middle. Looked up from germline, CDR1 is SGHAT and CDR2 is FQDESV (reference sequence). The CDR3 bases are TGTGCCAGCAGCAAGCGGCGCAGGGCAACGGAAGAGCAGTACGTC. Translated: CASSKRRRATEEQYV.

The gene calls are TRBV6-6 and TRBJ2-2; 10 nucleotides align to TRBD1. After removal of 2 bases from V and 6 bases from J, the junction contained 6 bases not matched to a gene. The CDR3 totals 16 residues. Germline CDR1 is MNHNY and CDR2 is SVGAGI (reference sequence). CDR3 amino acids: CASSYGQGQGPGELFF. Written as DNA, the CDR3 is TGTGCCAGCAGTTACGGACAGGGACAGGGGCCCGGGGAGCTGTTTTTT.

In nucleotides, the CDR3 is TGTGCCAGCAGCAAAGCCCTTGGGGGCGAGGGTGGCAACGAGCAGTACGTC. It is translated as CASSKALGGEGGNEQYV. V and J are TRBV21-1 and TRBJ2-7; TRBD1, the D gene given by the table, was not confirmed from the DNA. TRBV21-1 is annotated as a pseudogene. The CDR3 is 17 residues long.

J is TRBJ1-6 and V is TRBV7-9; no definite D call. Germline-derived CDR1 and CDR2 are SEHNR and FQNEAQ (reference sequence). This CDR3 contains 12 residues. Trimming removed 5 bases from V and 5 bases from J, with 4 bases in between. The CDR3 sequence is CASSENNSPLHF. The CDR3 DNA follows: TGTGCCAGCAGCGAAAATAATTCACCCCTCCACTTT.

The V call is TRBV7-3, the J call TRBJ2-6; D uncertain. Germline V CDR1 and CDR2: SGHTA, FQGTGA. CDR3 length: 16 residues. Trimming stripped 1 base from V and 0 bases from J, with 7 bases between. CDR3: CASSLIPSSGANVLTF. As DNA, the CDR3 is TGTGCCAGCAGCTTAATTCCCAGCTCTGGGGCCAACGTCCTGACTTTC.

This clone was seen only once. The J gene is TRBJ1-6, the V gene TRBV7-3; possible D gene TRBD1, 5 bases. Germline CDR1 reads SGHTA; CDR2 reads FQGTGA. With 2 bases removed from V and 2 bases from J, the gap between germline ends came to 7 bases. The CDR3 has 15 residues. CDR3 coding DNA: TGTGCCAGCAGCTTACAGGGAACCTATAATTCACCCCTCCACTTT. Translated, it gives CASSLQGTYNSPLHF.

The rearrangement links TRBV7-9 to TRBJ2-2; 11 bases are a match to TRBD2. Germline trimming cut 2 bases from V and 0 bases from J; bases unmatched to any gene: 2. The CDR3 has 17 amino acids. Germline CDR1 reads SEHNR; CDR2 reads FQNEAQ (reference sequence). Written as DNA, the CDR3 is TGTGCCAGCAGCTTACTAGCGGGGGGTACGAACACCGGGGAGCTGTTTTTT. Its protein is CASSLLAGGTNTGELFF.

Details on this clone: Other DNA sequences in this sample translate to the same CDR3. The V gene is TRBV15, the J gene TRBJ1-1; 8 positions match TRBD1. V lost 1 base, J lost 4 bases, and 2 bases stayed unmatched. Germline V lookup: CDR1 LNHNV, CDR2 YYDKDF (reference sequence). The length of the CDR3 is 14 residues. The CDR3 DNA reads TGTGCCACCAGCAGAGCAGACAGGGGCACTGAAGCTTTCTTT. Encoded protein: CATSRADRGTEAFF.

The V gene is TRBV2, the J gene TRBJ2-7; 10 nucleotides line up with TRBD1. The germline CDR1 and CDR2 sequences are SNHLY and FYNNEI. V lost 4 bases to trimming and J lost 6 bases; unmatched junction nucleotides: 6. The length of the CDR3 is 14 residues. The CDR3 region has the DNA TGTGCCAGCAGTGGGCGGACAGGGGGATCCGAGCAGTACGTC. Translating gives CASSGRTGGSEQYV.

The count of this clone is one. The V and J genes are TRBV5-1 and TRBJ2-7; 8 positions agree with TRBD1. CDR3 length: 13 residues. Germline loops: CDR1 SGHRS, CDR2 YFSETQ. Trimming at V came to 1 base and at J to 5 bases, leaving 2 bases not matched to a gene. The CDR3 nucleotides read TGCGCCAGCAGCTTGTCAGGGGGCCACGAGCAGTACGTC. This sequence encodes CASSLSGGHEQYV.

This clone has more than one count but fewer than ten. The rearrangement links TRBV6-6 to TRBJ1-1; maybe TRBD1 (5 bases). This CDR3 region has 16 residues. V was shortened by 8 bases and J by 0 bases, with 19 bases between the two germline ends. CDR1 is MNHNY and CDR2 is SVGAGI in the germline V gene (reference sequence). CDR3 in amino acids: CASEPRQLSMNTEAFF. The DNA for the CDR3 is TGTGCCAGCGAACCTAGACAGTTATCCATGAACACTGAAGCTTTCTTT.

This chain uses TRBV5-5 with TRBJ2-2; TRBD2 agrees at 9 bases. Germline trimming cut 7 bases from V and 0 bases from J; bases unmatched to any gene: 4. The CDR3 length is 15 residues. Germline CDR1 SGHKS, CDR2 YYEKEE (reference sequence). The CDR3 nucleotides read TGTGCCAGCGTAGCGGGGGCTCCGAACACCGGGGAGCTGTTTTTT. This sequence encodes CASVAGAPNTGELFF.

The chain has TRBV7-8 and TRBJ1-5; D is unresolved. The CDR3 is made up of 12 amino acids. The V end was cut by 0 bases, the J end by 9 bases, with 6 bases between. Germline-derived CDR1 and CDR2 are SGHVS and FQNEAQ. The CDR3 sequence is CASSLAVGPQHF. The DNA of the CDR3 is TGTGCCAGCAGCTTAGCCGTGGGGCCCCAGCATTTT.